This T cell receptor (beta chain) was retrieved from a study of neurological immune-mediated disorders. Time point defined: longitudinal time-point 3. The unsorted libraries were generated from a total of 2 million PBMCs, which had been stored in RNAlater at -80 C. Worth noting for this clonotype: Its specificity is unknown.

V was clipped by 5 bases and J by 2 bases, with 19 bases between them. The germline CDR1 and CDR2 sequences are SEHNR and FQNEAQ (reference sequence). The CDR3 consists of 16 residues. The authors made cDNA by 5'RACE with 10-nucleotide random UMIs. Per sequencing run, 15-18 subjects together gave over 170 million TCR-beta sequences. TCRdb used MiXCR to reprocess the 5' RACE reads, holding one entry per CDR3 protein. This sample yields around 97,000 distinct CDR3 sequences, of which under 14% are seen a single time; 2.5% to 4% belongs to the top ten. Overall study results and limits: None of the CDR3 amino acid sequences of expanded clones were shared across subjects, and this suggested private repertoires in all groups.

Sequencing was done on a sample of PBMCs. This clonotype was sampled from a female donor with HTLV-1-associated myelopathy (HAM/TSP). V is TRBV7-9 and J is TRBJ2-7, with D perhaps matching TRBD1 (5 bases). CDR3 nucleotide sequence: TGTGCCAGCAGCCCACGAGACAGCCCTAAGGCCTACGAGCAGTACTTC. As protein: CASSPRDSPKAYEQYF.